Following are 28 T cell receptor beta chains from one sample sequenced in a study of OX40 agonist ivuxolimab in advanced cancers. Libraries came from the immunoSEQ multiplex PCR assay. Drawn from immuneACCESS, this table holds only the in-frame rearrangements with V and J called that TCRdb kept. Clones are partly lost; checked studies trace under half to an unresolved V gene and leave the rest unexplained. The sample contains more than 60,000 clones, roughly 84% of them found a single time. Jointly, the top ten make up 27% of the sample. The material sequenced was CD4+ or CD8+ T cells sorted from blood, taken in a trial of the OX40 agonist ivuxolimab. The receptors were gathered from an adult with an advanced solid tumor such as melanoma, head and neck, liver or kidney cancer.

The chain combines TRBV6-1 with TRBJ2-1, with 10 bases fitting TRBD2. Germline values: CDR1 MNHNS, CDR2 SASEGT. V was pared by 9 bases and J by 3 bases, with 8 bases of the junction left unmatched. This CDR3 has 15 residues. The CDR3 region is CARSGRALGYNEQFF. In DNA, the CDR3 is TGTGCCAGGAGCGGGAGGGCCCTCGGCTACAATGAGCAGTTCTTC.

The CDR3 region is CASSPTGRFYGYTF. The CDR3 bases are TGTGCCAGCAGCCCTACGGGACGGTTCTATGGCTACACCTTC. The chain joins TRBV5-4 to TRBJ1-2; a weak D match, TRBD1 (5 bases). The V end lost 4 bases, the J end lost 4 bases, and 14 bases lay between the germline ends. CDR1 and CDR2 from the germline V gene are SGHNT and YYREEE (reference sequence). The CDR3 is 14 residues long.

The CDR3 sequence: CASSLVGGGLQETQYF. The CDR3 DNA is TGTGCCAGCAGCTTAGTCGGGGGAGGGCTCCAAGAGACCCAGTACTTC. The V call is TRBV11-2, the J call TRBJ2-5; 7 bases map to TRBD2. V was clipped by 1 base and J by 1 base; unmatched bases: 6. The CDR3 length is 16 residues. The germline gives CDR1 SGHAT, CDR2 FQNNGV.

The V gene is TRBV7-7, the J gene TRBJ2-1, with D hard to call. Looked up from germline, CDR1 is SSHAT and CDR2 is FNYEAQ (reference sequence). The ends were cut back, 4 bases at V and 10 bases at J, with 17 bases in the middle. The length of the CDR3 is 14 residues. The CDR3 is CASSSDPEFGEQFF. CDR3 DNA sequence: TGTGCCAGCAGCTCGGACCCGGAATTCGGGGAGCAGTTCTTC.

The chain recombines TRBV7-2 with TRBJ1-5, with no clear D. V shed 1 base and J shed 7 bases, with 5 bases lying between them. CDR1 SGHTA and CDR2 FQGNSA come from the germline V gene. The CDR3 has 12 amino acids. The CDR3 nucleotides read TGTGCCAGCAGCTTAGAGACCCAGCCCCAGCATTTT. Translating gives CASSLETQPQHF.

The chain has TRBV6-5 and TRBJ2-2; D tentatively fits TRBD1 or TRBD2 (5 bases each). The CDR3 contains 16 residues. Trimming removed 0 bases from V and 10 bases from J, with 18 bases in between. Germline values: CDR1 MNHEY, CDR2 SVGAGI. The chain's CDR3 is CASSYSLGVAFQELFF. The CDR3 nucleotides are TGTGCCAGCAGTTACTCACTAGGGGTGGCTTTTCAGGAGCTGTTTTTT.

This clone showed up just a few times. The chain is built from TRBV28 and TRBJ1-5, with a weak D call TRBD1 (5 bases). CDR3 length: 15 amino acids. V lost 4 bases and J lost 5, with 15 bases in between. Germline V CDR1 and CDR2: MDHEN, SYDVKM. CDR3 sequence: CASSWTSRDHQPQHF. CDR3 bases: TGTGCCAGCAGTTGGACTTCCAGGGACCATCAGCCCCAGCATTTT.

The chain couples TRBV7-2 to TRBJ2-1; D unclear. V was clipped by 2 bases and J by 1 base, with 9 bases between them. CDR3 length: 15 amino acids. Germline values: CDR1 SGHTA, CDR2 FQGNSA. The CDR3 coding sequence is TGTGCCAGCAGCTTAAGGCCTACTTCCTACAATGAGCAGTTCTTC. It codes for CASSLRPTSYNEQFF.

V gene TRBV19 combines with J gene TRBJ1-4; 10 positions agree with TRBD1. The CDR3 totals 16 residues. After removal of 6 bases from V and 3 bases from J, the junction contained 7 bases not matched to a gene. From germline, CDR1 is LNHDA and CDR2 SQIVND (reference sequence). The CDR3: CASRMTGGGPNEKLFF. Written as DNA, the CDR3 is TGTGCCAGTAGGATGACAGGGGGCGGACCTAATGAAAAACTGTTTTTT.

This clone has only a few counts. In DNA, the CDR3 is TGTGCCAGCAGTAGGAACGATAATTCACCCCTCCACTTT. This codes for CASSRNDNSPLHF. The chain joins TRBV7-9 to TRBJ1-6; D call uncertain. Germline CDR1 reads SEHNR; CDR2 reads FQNEAQ (reference sequence). The CDR3 sequence is 13 residues long. Trimming removed 6 bases at V and 5 bases at J, with 8 bases between.

This clone appeared a single time. The V call is TRBV25-1, the J call TRBJ2-3; 8 bases are shared with TRBD2. The CDR3 spans 16 residues. Germline trimming cut 6 bases from V and 0 bases from J; bases unmatched to any gene: 8. Germline CDR1 is MGHDK and CDR2 is SYGVNS. The CDR3 reads CASRNGGGSSTDTQYF. CDR3 in DNA: TGTGCCAGCAGGAACGGGGGGGGCTCTAGCACAGATACGCAGTATTTT.

The chain recombines TRBV2 with TRBJ1-1, with D maybe TRBD1 (6 bases). V lost 6 bases and J lost 3, with 14 bases in between. CDR3 length equals 14 residues. Looked up from germline, CDR1 is SNHLY and CDR2 is FYNNEI. The chain's CDR3 is CASRVTRGDTEAFF. The CDR3 DNA sequence: TGTGCCAGCAGAGTTACTAGGGGGGACACTGAAGCTTTCTTT.

The CDR3 region is CASSLAPLGSGNTIYF. DNA of the CDR3: TGCGCCAGCAGCTTGGCCCCCTTGGGCTCTGGAAACACCATATATTTT. The chain links TRBV5-1 to TRBJ1-3; D remains ambiguous. V lost 0 bases, J lost 0 bases, and 10 bases lay in between. The CDR3 has 16 amino acids. Germline CDR1 and CDR2: SGHRS and YFSETQ.

The chain is built from TRBV5-1 and TRBJ1-2; 8 bases fit TRBD1. The CDR3 has 16 residues. Trimming at V came to 1 base and at J to 4 bases, leaving 9 bases not matched to a gene. The germline V gene encodes CDR1 SGHRS and CDR2 YFSETQ. CDR3 amino acids: CASSLTRTGFSYGYTF. The CDR3 DNA sequence: TGCGCCAGCAGCTTGACCCGGACAGGGTTCAGCTATGGCTACACCTTC.

This rearrangement joins TRBV25-1 to TRBJ2-1; perhaps TRBD2 as D (6 bases). V lost 3 bases and J lost 7, with 13 bases in between. CDR1 is MGHDK, CDR2 SYGVNS, per germline. The CDR3 length is 14 residues. The CDR3 protein is CASSDGGLINEQFF. The DNA of the CDR3 is TGTGCCAGCAGTGATGGGGGGTTAATAAATGAGCAGTTCTTC.

The rearrangement links TRBV25-1 to TRBJ2-5; TRBD1 might be the D (6 bases). The CDR3 has 15 residues. V lost 4 bases and J 4 bases, leaving 16 bases between the germline ends. The germline CDR1 and CDR2 sequences are MGHDK and SYGVNS. The CDR3 DNA reads as TGTGCCAGCAGTGGTCAGACAGGCCAGTTAGAGACCCAGTACTTC. This translates into CASSGQTGQLETQYF. The full variable domain, in which reference TRBV25-1 and TRBJ2-5 provide the parts outside the CDR3, is EADIYQTPRYLVIGTGKKITLECSQTMGHDKMYWYQQDPGMELHLIHYSYGVNSTEKGDLSSESTVSRIRTEHFPLTLESARPSHTSQYLCASSGQTGQLETQYFGPGTRLLVL.

The chain uses TRBV5-1 and TRBJ2-7; no reliable D call. Looked up from germline, CDR1 is SGHRS and CDR2 is YFSETQ. The V and J ends lost 4 bases and 3 bases respectively, with 17 bases between them. The CDR3 has 15 amino acids. The CDR3 is CASSPDSDRNYEQYF. For the CDR3, the DNA is TGCGCCAGCAGCCCAGATTCGGACCGCAACTACGAGCAGTACTTC.

V gene TRBV11-2 combines with J gene TRBJ1-1; D gene ambiguous. The CDR3 sequence is 15 residues long. With 2 bases removed from V and 0 bases from J, the gap between germline ends came to 10 bases. Germline values: CDR1 SGHAT, CDR2 FQNNGV. The CDR3 nucleotides are TGTGCCAGCAGCTTAAGGGCGGTAATGAACACTGAAGCTTTCTTT. This translates into CASSLRAVMNTEAFF.

The chain employs TRBV4-3 and TRBJ1-4, with a weak D call TRBD1 (6 bases). This CDR3 is built from 15 residues. Germline V lookup: CDR1 LGHNA, CDR2 YSLEER. V was shortened by 4 bases and J by 8 bases, with 17 bases between the two germline ends. The CDR3 coding sequence is TGCGCCAGCAGCCTATATACAGGGCCCGAGGAAAAACTGTTTTTT. Amino acids: CASSLYTGPEEKLFF.

The chain couples TRBV30 to TRBJ1-2, with D possibly matching TRBD1 (5 bases). In germline, CDR1 is GTSNPN, CDR2 SVGIG (reference sequence). The length of the CDR3 is 13 residues. V was pared by 8 bases and J by 2 bases, with 15 bases between. Here the CDR3 reads CARDGRGNYGYTF. The DNA of the CDR3 is TGTGCCCGGGACGGCCGGGGGAACTATGGCTACACCTTC.

The chain combines TRBV2 with TRBJ2-7; D is unresolved. CDR3 length: 11 residues. The germline CDR1 and CDR2 sequences are SNHLY and FYNNEI. The V end lost 3 bases, the J end lost 6 bases, and 6 bases lay between the germline ends. In nucleotides, the CDR3 is TGTGCCAGCAGTGATGTGGGCGAGCAGTACTTC. Translating gives CASSDVGEQYF.

This chain uses TRBV12-2 with TRBJ1-1; TRBD1 was called by the table and not checked on the DNA. TRBV12-2 is described as a pseudogene. The CDR3 runs to 13 residues. CDR3 DNA: TGTGCAAGTCGCTTAGCAGGGGACACTGAAGCTTTCTTT. It translates to CASRLAGDTEAFF.

V usage is TRBV19 and J usage is TRBJ1-6; no clear D gene. CDR1 is LNHDA and CDR2 is SQIVND in the germline V gene (reference sequence). V was cut by 6 bases and J by 0 bases, with 12 bases left in between. The CDR3 runs 16 residues. The CDR3 DNA reads TGTGCCAGTAGCGGCGCCGGGAGCTCCTATAATTCACCCCTCCACTTT. It yields the protein CASSGAGSSYNSPLHF.

This chain connects TRBV13 to TRBJ1-2; 10 positions match TRBD1. Germline V CDR1 and CDR2: PRHDT, FYEKMQ (reference sequence). The junction had 8 bases not matched to a gene; V was cut back by 0 bases and J by 4 bases. There are 17 residues in the CDR3. CDR3 bases: TGTGCCAGCAGCTTAGGCGACAGGGGGCGCGTCGGCTATGGCTACACCTTC. Encoded protein: CASSLGDRGRVGYGYTF.

The V call is TRBV19, the J call TRBJ1-2; D not resolved. The CDR3 sequence is 12 residues long. V was cut by 3 bases and J by 4 bases, with 6 bases left in between. Germline V gives CDR1 LNHDA, CDR2 SQIVND (reference sequence). The CDR3 DNA reads as TGTGCCAGTAGTATCCCACGCTATGGCTACACCTTC. It specifies CASSIPRYGYTF.

CDR3: CASSGTPTGDYGYTF. The CDR3 bases are TGCGCCAGCAGCGGCACCCCGACAGGGGACTATGGCTACACCTTC. J is TRBJ1-2 and V is TRBV5-1; 8 bases line up with TRBD1. The V gene's germline CDR1 is SGHRS and CDR2 YFSETQ. This CDR3 is 15 amino acids long. The J segment lost 3 bases and the V segment lost 4 bases, leaving 8 bases of the junction unmatched.

V usage is TRBV11-2 and J usage is TRBJ1-2, with 11 bases identical to TRBD1. CDR1 is SGHAT, CDR2 FQNNGV, per germline. The CDR3 consists of 14 residues. After removal of 3 bases from V and 4 bases from J, the junction contained 1 base not matched to a gene. The CDR3 spells CASSFGTGGYGYTF. In DNA, the CDR3 is TGTGCCAGCAGCTTCGGGACAGGGGGCTATGGCTACACCTTC.

The chain couples TRBV7-9 to TRBJ1-2; D is ambiguous. The CDR3 totals 14 residues. Germline V CDR1 and CDR2: SEHNR, FQNEAQ (reference sequence). V shed 1 base and J shed 5 bases, with 11 bases lying between them. The chain's CDR3 is CASSLVPANYGYTF. The CDR3 nucleotides read TGTGCCAGCAGCTTAGTCCCAGCAAATTATGGCTACACCTTC.